This TCR beta chain stems from a study of blood T cell repertoires in COVID-19. Study context: COVID-19 samples from acute and convalescent phases originated in the United States, Italy and Spain. T cells, B-cell-depleted T cells, or PBMCs supplied cDNA or gDNA.

How the authors handled the data: For nucleated cells, counts were estimated from reference gene primer amplification. Only in-frame clones appear in the TCRdb table, and some are missing; sequencing was by immunoSEQ multiplex PCR. Clone size and V and J calls were adopted from that table, with D and trimming inferred from the DNA. The profile shows approximately 150,000 clones, 85% to 90% of them singletons. The CDR3 is 16 residues long. V was pared by 1 base and J by 8 bases, with 11 bases of the junction left unmatched. Germline assignment: CDR1 GTSNPN and CDR2 SVGIG (reference sequence). This clone appeared a few times.

V and J are TRBV30 and TRBJ1-2, with TRBD1 matching 12 bases. The sequence was obtained from an elderly man with acute or convalescent COVID-19. Sequencing was performed on peripheral blood. CDR3 sequence reads: CAWSETGTGGLWGYTF. CDR3 nucleotide sequence: TGTGCCTGGAGTGAAACCGGGACAGGGGGCCTCTGGGGCTACACCTTC. The full variable domain, completed using reference TRBV30 and TRBJ1-2, is SQTIHQWPATLVQPVGSPLSLECTVEGTSNPNLYWYRQAAGRGLQLLFYSVGIGQISSEVPQNLSASRPQDRQFILSSKKLLLSDSGFYLCAWSETGTGGLWGYTFGSGTRLTVV.